The 30 T cell receptor beta chains reported below all come from one sample, sequenced in a study of memory CD4+ T cells and cytomegalovirus serostatus. Data came from immunoSEQ multiplex PCR; TCRdb stores just in-frame clones and leaves some out. The sample holds under 50,000 clones, 70% to 85% seen once. Single viable CD3+CD4+CD8-CD45RO+ cells were sorted as the memory CD4+ T cells. Sequencing used memory CD4+ T cells from blood. The receptors stem from an adult in good health and CMV-seropositive.

The chain recombines TRBV14 with TRBJ2-5, with 8 nucleotides matching TRBD1. The trim removed 4 bases at V and 5 bases at J, leaving 9 bases unmatched. There are 15 residues in the CDR3. Germline V gene sequence: CDR1 SGHDN, CDR2 FVKESK. The CDR3 region is CASSPDRGVWETQYF. The CDR3 DNA sequence: TGTGCCAGCAGCCCAGACAGGGGTGTCTGGGAGACCCAGTACTTC. Variable domain in full (rest from reference TRBV14 and TRBJ2-5): EAGVTQFPSHSVIEKGQTVTLRCDPISGHDNLYWYRRVMGKEIKFLLHFVKESKQDESGMPNNRFLAERTGGTYSTLKVQPAELEDSGVYFCASSPDRGVWETQYFGPGTRLLVL.

The V gene is TRBV5-1, the J gene TRBJ2-1; 8 bases agree with TRBD1. Unmatched junction bases numbered 11, after V lost 6 bases and J lost 6 bases. The germline CDR1 and CDR2 sequences are SGHRS and YFSETQ. This CDR3 is 15 amino acids long. The chain's CDR3 is CASTSSGQGFNEQFF. The CDR3 DNA is TGCGCCAGCACAAGTTCAGGACAGGGATTCAATGAGCAGTTCTTC.

The rearrangement joins TRBV19 to TRBJ2-2; D possibly matches TRBD1 or TRBD2 (6 bases each). The CDR3 contains 14 residues. V lost 1 base, J lost 7 bases, and 10 bases lay in between. Germline CDR1 reads LNHDA; CDR2 reads SQIVND (reference sequence). DNA for the CDR3: TGTGCCAGTAGTATAGCCGGGGGCATCGGGGAGCTGTTTTTT. It yields the protein CASSIAGGIGELFF. The full variable domain, with the rest looked up from reference TRBV19 and TRBJ2-2, is DGGITQSPKYLFRKEGQNVTLSCEQNLNHDAMYWYRQDPGQGLRLIYYSQIVNDFQKGDIAEGYSVSREKKESFPLTVTSAQKNPTAFYLCASSIAGGIGELFFGEGSRLTVL.

This clone was recorded a few times. The V call is TRBV18, the J call TRBJ1-6; possible D gene TRBD1, 5 bases. Germline CDR1 is KGHSH and CDR2 is LQKENI. The CDR3 has 17 residues. With 3 bases removed from V and 7 bases from J, the gap between germline ends came to 19 bases. DNA for the CDR3: TGTGCCAGCTCACCTGGCTACCGGGACGGGAGGAATTCACCCCTCCACTTT. It yields the protein CASSPGYRDGRNSPLHF.

V gene TRBV27 combines with J gene TRBJ2-1, with D perhaps being TRBD1 or TRBD2 (6 bases each). Germline V gene data show CDR1 as MNHEY and CDR2 as SMNVEV (reference sequence). The ends were cut back, 2 bases at V and 3 bases at J, with 11 bases in the middle. The CDR3 consists of 15 residues. In DNA, the CDR3 is TGTGCCAGCAGTTTACGGGGGCCCATCTACAATGAGCAGTTCTTC. Amino acid sequence: CASSLRGPIYNEQFF.

The rearrangement links TRBV5-1 to TRBJ2-3, with a possible D match to TRBD1 (6 bases). V was pared by 3 bases and J by 0 bases, with 14 bases between. The CDR3 covers 16 residues. The V gene's germline CDR1 is SGHRS and CDR2 YFSETQ. The CDR3 region has the DNA TGCGCCAGCAGCTCCCTAGGGACACTTAGCACAGATACGCAGTATTTT. Translation gives CASSSLGTLSTDTQYF.

The rearrangement uses TRBV6-1 and TRBJ1-3; possible D gene TRBD1, 5 bases. CDR3 length: 15 amino acids. Trimming pared 2 bases from V and 0 bases from J, leaving 8 bases between. Germline CDR1 and CDR2: MNHNS and SASEGT. The CDR3 spells CASSERGISGNTIYF. Written as DNA, the CDR3 is TGTGCCAGCAGTGAAAGGGGCATCTCTGGAAACACCATATATTTT.

The gene calls are TRBV5-4 and TRBJ2-7, with 8 bases identical to TRBD1. The germline CDR1 and CDR2 sequences are SGHNT and YYREEE (reference sequence). Trimming removed 0 bases from V and 4 bases from J; junction bases left unmatched: 12. CDR3 length equals 17 residues. CDR3 in amino acids: CASSLGSGQGLMYEQYF. The CDR3 region has the DNA TGTGCCAGCAGCTTGGGATCCGGACAGGGCTTAATGTACGAGCAGTACTTC.

The sample holds one count of this clone. This sequence joins TRBV9 and TRBJ2-1; 10 bases line up with TRBD2. CDR3 length: 16 residues. Germline values: CDR1 SGDLS, CDR2 YYNGEE. With V trimmed by 2 bases and J by 4 bases, 6 bases remained unmatched. CDR3 sequence (DNA): TGTGCCAGCAGCGTTCTAGCGGGGGAAAGGTACAATGAGCAGTTCTTC. Translated, it gives CASSVLAGERYNEQFF.

The gene calls are TRBV7-9 and TRBJ2-1, with D unresolved. The CDR3 covers 11 residues. Germline V gives CDR1 SEHNR, CDR2 FQNEAQ (reference sequence). Between the trimmed V and J ends, which lost 1 base and 8 bases, there was a span of 3 bases. CDR3 DNA sequence: TGTGCCAGCAGCTTAGAATATGAGCAGTTCTTC. Its protein is CASSLEYEQFF.

The rearrangement uses TRBV7-2 and TRBJ1-4; no clear D gene. The CDR3 has 15 amino acids. V lost 6 bases to trimming and J lost 8 bases, with 19 bases between them. In germline, CDR1 is SGHTA, CDR2 FQGNSA. The CDR3 loop is CASSLMIPPGEKLFF. CDR3 DNA sequence: TGTGCCAGCAGTCTCATGATACCGCCTGGCGAAAAACTGTTTTTT.

V usage is TRBV9 and J usage is TRBJ2-1; D not resolved. CDR1 is SGDLS and CDR2 is YYNGEE in the germline V gene. V was shortened by 3 bases and J by 5 bases, with 24 bases between the two germline ends. This CDR3 contains 18 residues. The CDR3 spells CASSATPSQRRRDNEQFF. CDR3 sequence (DNA): TGTGCCAGCAGCGCCACCCCCTCCCAACGAAGAAGAGACAATGAGCAGTTCTTC.

The rearrangement links TRBV4-2 to TRBJ2-7; D unclear. The germline V gene encodes CDR1 LGHNA and CDR2 YNFKEQ. The CDR3 sequence is 18 residues long. Trimming stripped 3 bases from V and 4 bases from J, with 25 bases between. CDR3 residues: CASSQDGNRVSVAYEQYF. The CDR3, as DNA: TGTGCCAGCAGCCAGGATGGAAATAGGGTCAGTGTGGCGTACGAGCAGTACTTC.

This clone was picked up a small number of times. CDR3 sequence: CASSFLAGGVEQYF. The CDR3, as DNA: TGCGCCAGCAGCTTTCTAGCGGGAGGCGTTGAGCAGTACTTC. This sequence joins TRBV5-1 and TRBJ2-7, with 11 positions matching TRBD2. The germline V gene has CDR1 SGHRS and CDR2 YFSETQ. This CDR3 has 14 residues. With 2 bases clipped from V and 7 bases from J, the junction kept 5 bases outside the gene matches.

The genes are TRBV7-2 and TRBJ2-7; D perhaps matches TRBD2 (6 bases). Germline loops: CDR1 SGHTA, CDR2 FQGNSA. The CDR3 is 14 amino acids. The V and J ends lost 3 bases and 3 bases respectively, with 12 bases between them. The CDR3 loop is CASSLASEIYEQYF. The CDR3 nucleotides are TGTGCCAGCAGCTTGGCTAGCGAGATCTACGAGCAGTACTTC.

The V gene is TRBV5-1, the J gene TRBJ1-1; D is ambiguous. The CDR3 totals 14 residues. V was trimmed by 4 bases and J by 8 bases, leaving 18 bases between them. CDR1 is SGHRS and CDR2 is YFSETQ in the germline V gene. The CDR3 bases are TGCGCCAGCAGCGCAGACCCTGAGAAAGGGGAAGCTTTCTTT. It encodes CASSADPEKGEAFF.

The chain employs TRBV29-1 and TRBJ2-3; 13 bases align to TRBD2. Germline CDR1 SQVTM, CDR2 ANQGSEA. The CDR3 contains 19 residues. Losses at the gene ends were 4 bases for V and 0 bases for J; bases not matched to a gene: 13. CDR3 in amino acids: CSVAETSGRDLYSTDTQYF. The CDR3 nucleotides read TGCAGCGTTGCGGAAACTAGCGGGAGGGACCTGTACAGCACAGATACGCAGTATTTT.

The V call is TRBV9, the J call TRBJ2-3, with 7 bases lining up with TRBD1. CDR3 length: 15 residues. The ends lost 4 bases at V and 5 bases at J; junction bases unmatched: 10. Germline CDR1 is SGDLS and CDR2 is YYNGEE. CDR3 DNA: TGTGCCAGCAGCTACGAGGGGGCGCGATTAGATACGCAGTATTTT. Protein sequence: CASSYEGARLDTQYF.

The rearrangement uses TRBV7-2 and TRBJ2-5; TRBD2 aligns across 8 bases. With V trimmed by 5 bases and J by 4 bases, 12 bases remained unmatched. The germline V gene encodes CDR1 SGHTA and CDR2 FQGNSA. The CDR3 has 16 amino acids. The CDR3 is CASSPSGGVPGETQYF. In DNA form, the CDR3 reads TGTGCCAGCAGCCCGTCGGGGGGGGTTCCGGGAGAGACCCAGTACTTC.

Details on this clone: The junction does not match germline at one end; this may be a read error. The rearrangement joins TRBV11-2 to TRBJ2-7; D is possibly TRBD1 (6 bases). Germline V gene lookup returns CDR1 SGHAT and CDR2 FQNNGV. The CDR3 covers 16 residues. The CDR3 DNA sequence: TGTGCCAGCACCTTATCCAGGGGAACGGATTACTACGAGCAGTACTTC. Residues: CASTLSRGTDYYEQYF.

This chain connects TRBV6-6 to TRBJ1-6, with 8 nucleotides matching TRBD1. The CDR3 totals 15 residues. The junction had 14 bases not matched to a gene; V was cut back by 4 bases and J by 15 bases. CDR1 is MNHNY and CDR2 is SVGAGI in the germline V gene (reference sequence). The CDR3 loop is CASSSRPGGSNLLHF. The DNA for the CDR3 is TGTGCCAGCAGTTCCCGACCAGGGGGCTCGAATCTCCTCCACTTT.

CDR3 amino acids: CSARESGEQFF. The CDR3 bases are TGCAGTGCTAGAGAGTCGGGGGAGCAGTTCTTC. J is TRBJ2-1 and V is TRBV20-1; tentative D call: TRBD2 (5 bases). V gave up 0 bases and J gave up 10 bases, with 7 bases separating them. The length of the CDR3 is 11 residues. CDR1 DFQATT and CDR2 SNEGSKA come from the germline V gene (reference sequence).

This chain connects TRBV7-9 to TRBJ1-3; D gene uncertain. The CDR3 totals 16 residues. Per germline, CDR1 SEHNR and CDR2 FQNEAQ (reference sequence). Trimming left V 2 bases short and J 0 bases short, with 11 bases between. The CDR3 bases are TGTGCCAGCAGCTTACCCTCGGGGTCCTCTGGAAACACCATATATTTT. As protein: CASSLPSGSSGNTIYF.

This chain links TRBV18 with TRBJ1-1; D uncertain. The length of the CDR3 is 14 residues. The germline CDR1 and CDR2 sequences are KGHSH and LQKENI. V shed 5 bases and J shed 6 bases, with 16 bases lying between them. The CDR3 loop is CASSKKSIAPEAFF. In DNA, the CDR3 is TGTGCCAGCTCAAAGAAGTCTATCGCTCCTGAAGCTTTCTTT.

V and J are TRBV9 and TRBJ1-2; no clear D gene. V was shortened by 0 bases and J by 4 bases, with 16 bases between the two germline ends. The germline CDR1 and CDR2 sequences are SGDLS and YYNGEE. CDR3 length equals 16 residues. The CDR3 DNA reads TGTGCCAGCAGCGTAGACGCGGCCCAAGGTAGCTATGGCTACACCTTC. It translates to CASSVDAAQGSYGYTF.

The chain couples TRBV11-3 to TRBJ1-6; no reliable D call. Between the trimmed V and J ends, which lost 0 bases and 9 bases, there was a span of 6 bases. Germline V gene lookup returns CDR1 SGHNT and CDR2 YENEEA. This CDR3 is built from 13 residues. CDR3 DNA: TGTGCCAGCAGCTTAGATGGGAGTTCACCCCTCCACTTT. Translated: CASSLDGSSPLHF. Drawing the rest from reference TRBV11-3 and TRBJ1-6, the complete variable domain is EAGVVQSPRYKIIEKKQPVAFWCNPISGHNTLYWYLQNLGQGPELLIRYENEEAVDDSQLPKDRFSAERLKGVDSTLKIQPAELGDSAVYLCASSLDGSSPLHFGNGTRLTVT.

J is TRBJ2-3 and V is TRBV28, with D unclear. V lost 3 bases and J lost 2, with 9 bases in between. The CDR3 totals 14 residues. CDR1 and CDR2 (germline): MDHEN, SYDVKM. The CDR3 sequence is CASSLPGFTDTQYF. In DNA, the CDR3 is TGTGCCAGCAGTTTGCCCGGGTTCACAGATACGCAGTATTTT.

The chain couples TRBV6-5 to TRBJ2-7; possible D gene TRBD1, 5 bases. This CDR3 is built from 13 residues. Germline assignment: CDR1 MNHEY and CDR2 SVGAGI. Trimming removed 6 bases from V and 2 bases from J, with 11 bases in between. The CDR3 nucleotides read TGTGCCAGCAGATCAGGGATAACCTACGAGCAGTACTTC. Encoded protein: CASRSGITYEQYF.

V is TRBV28 and J is TRBJ1-4; D is unresolved. Germline-derived CDR1 and CDR2 are MDHEN and SYDVKM. This CDR3 has 15 residues. The V and J ends lost 4 bases and 8 bases respectively, with 17 bases between them. In nucleotides, the CDR3 is TGTGCCAGCAGTTCAAACCGGGCTAATGGGGAAAAACTGTTTTTT. Translating gives CASSSNRANGEKLFF.

A few counts support this clone. The CDR3 coding sequence is TGTGCCAGCACCTACGCGGACAGACCTGAAGCTTTCTTT. It specifies CASTYADRPEAFF. This chain connects TRBV6-1 to TRBJ1-1; a weak D match, TRBD1 (6 bases). Trimming removed 7 bases from V and 6 bases from J, with 15 bases in between. Per germline, CDR1 MNHNS and CDR2 SASEGT. The CDR3 totals 13 residues.